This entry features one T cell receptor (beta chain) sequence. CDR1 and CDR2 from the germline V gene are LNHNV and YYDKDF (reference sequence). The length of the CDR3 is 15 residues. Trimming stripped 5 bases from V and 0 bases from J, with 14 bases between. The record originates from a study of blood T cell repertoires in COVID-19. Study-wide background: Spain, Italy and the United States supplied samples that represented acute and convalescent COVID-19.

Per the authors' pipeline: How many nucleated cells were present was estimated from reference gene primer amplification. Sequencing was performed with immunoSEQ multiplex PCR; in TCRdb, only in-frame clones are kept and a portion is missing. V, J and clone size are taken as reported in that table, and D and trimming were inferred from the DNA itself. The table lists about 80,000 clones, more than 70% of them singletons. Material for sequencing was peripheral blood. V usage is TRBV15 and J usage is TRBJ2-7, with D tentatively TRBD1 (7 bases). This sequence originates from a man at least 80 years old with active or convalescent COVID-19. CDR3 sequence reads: CATSRGTVSSYEQYF. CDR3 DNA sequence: TGTGCCACCAGCCGCGGGACAGTGAGCTCCTACGAGCAGTACTTC.